These 25 T cell receptor beta chains were sequenced from one sample in a study of identifying expanded T cells in peripheral blood. Method: immunoSEQ multiplex PCR; TCRdb's copy keeps in-frame clones and lacks some. The sample contains some 90,000 clones, 88% of which appear only once. Sample: blood. All receptors come from a person aged 18 to 70 in good health.

The chain uses TRBV18 and TRBJ1-1; possible D gene TRBD1, 6 bases. The germline gives CDR1 KGHSH, CDR2 LQKENI. V was cut by 0 bases and J by 0 bases, with 11 bases left in between. There are 16 residues in the CDR3. CDR3 loop: CASSPPYGDMNTEAFF. Here the CDR3 DNA reads TGTGCCAGCTCACCACCGTACGGGGACATGAACACTGAAGCTTTCTTT.

The rearrangement uses TRBV18 and TRBJ1-2; TRBD1 agrees at 7 bases. Germline values: CDR1 KGHSH, CDR2 LQKENI. V was pared by 3 bases and J by 7 bases, with 2 bases of the junction left unmatched. There are 12 residues in the CDR3. CDR3 DNA: TGTGCCAGCTCACCCGACAGGGTTGGCTACACCTTC. This sequence encodes CASSPDRVGYTF.

This chain links TRBV5-8 with TRBJ2-7; 12 positions agree with TRBD1. V shed 4 bases, J shed 6 bases, and the junction held 5 bases outside the gene matches. This CDR3 has 14 residues. The germline V gene has CDR1 SGHTS and CDR2 YDEGEE. DNA for the CDR3: TGTGCCAGCAGCAGGGACAGGGGGCGATCCGAGCAGTACTTC. Protein product: CASSRDRGRSEQYF.

The rearrangement joins TRBV10-3 to TRBJ2-5; 15 nucleotides align to TRBD2. CDR1 and CDR2 from the germline V gene are ENHRY and SYGVKD. The CDR3 covers 16 residues. With 6 bases clipped from V and 2 bases from J, the junction kept 4 bases outside the gene matches. CDR3 in amino acids: CAIRGTSGGPQETQYF. CDR3 in DNA: TGTGCCATCAGAGGGACTAGCGGGGGGCCTCAAGAGACCCAGTACTTC.

This rearrangement joins TRBV5-4 to TRBJ1-2; no definite D call. Germline loops: CDR1 SGHNT, CDR2 YYREEE (reference sequence). CDR3 length equals 16 residues. V gave up 0 bases and J gave up 0 bases, with 12 bases separating them. In nucleotides, the CDR3 is TGTGCCAGCAGCTTGGAGGCGGGAGAGGCTAACTATGGCTACACCTTC. Its translation: CASSLEAGEANYGYTF.

The chain uses TRBV30 and TRBJ2-4; possibly TRBD1 or TRBD2 for D (5 bases each). The V gene lost 1 base and the J gene lost 7 bases, with 11 bases spanning the gap. Per the germline V gene, CDR1 is GTSNPN and CDR2 is SVGIG (reference sequence). CDR3 length equals 13 residues. The CDR3 DNA sequence: TGTGCCTGGAGTGCCGGGACGAGGAACATTCAGTACTTC. Translating it yields CAWSAGTRNIQYF.

This clone was detected many times. The sample has other DNA sequences that encode this CDR3 too. This chain links TRBV15 with TRBJ2-1; D unresolved. Per germline, CDR1 LNHNV and CDR2 YYDKDF (reference sequence). V lost 1 base to trimming and J lost 0 bases, with 7 bases between them. The CDR3 covers 15 residues. CDR3 nucleotides: TGTGCCACCAGCAGAGTGGCAGGCTCCTACAATGAGCAGTTCTTC. This gives the protein CATSRVAGSYNEQFF.

The chain couples TRBV10-3 to TRBJ1-1; D is ambiguous. V was trimmed by 2 bases and J by 5 bases, leaving 9 bases between them. CDR1 and CDR2 (germline): ENHRY, SYGVKD. The CDR3 covers 13 residues. CDR3 in DNA: TGTGCCATCAGTGAGCCCCCGAGGACTGAAGCTTTCTTT. Its translation: CAISEPPRTEAFF.

The chain carries TRBV5-1 and TRBJ2-5; D remains ambiguous. The CDR3 runs to 17 residues. V was pared by 1 base and J by 1 base, with 17 bases between. Germline V gene sequence: CDR1 SGHRS, CDR2 YFSETQ. The CDR3 nucleotides read TGCGCCAGCAGCTTGACAGTTGGGATCCCGGTCCAAGAGACCCAGTACTTC. This gives the protein CASSLTVGIPVQETQYF.

The chain links TRBV6-4 to TRBJ1-5; the match to TRBD1 covers 7 bases. The germline V gene encodes CDR1 MRHNA and CDR2 SNTAGT. With V trimmed by 1 base and J by 7 bases, 10 bases remained unmatched. The CDR3 runs to 16 residues. CDR3 residues: CASSDWSGGGGQPQHF. CDR3 nucleotides: TGTGCCAGCAGTGACTGGTCAGGGGGAGGCGGGCAGCCCCAGCATTTT.

V usage is TRBV19 and J usage is TRBJ1-5; D unresolved. The germline gives CDR1 LNHDA, CDR2 SQIVND (reference sequence). The germline V and J ends were trimmed by 3 bases and 3 bases, with 9 bases remaining between them. The CDR3 spans 14 residues. DNA of the CDR3: TGTGCCAGTAGTATGATAAGGGCCAATCAGCCCCAGCATTTT. It codes for CASSMIRANQPQHF.

The gene calls are TRBV14 and TRBJ2-1; 8 positions agree with TRBD1. Germline-derived CDR1 and CDR2 are SGHDN and FVKESK. The length of the CDR3 is 14 residues. Trimming at V came to 4 bases and at J to 8 bases, leaving 7 bases not matched to a gene. Written as DNA, the CDR3 is TGTGCCAGCAGCCTTCTACAGGGGGAGTATGAGCAGTTCTTC. Translated: CASSLLQGEYEQFF.

The gene calls are TRBV30 and TRBJ2-5; no clear D. V was pared by 2 bases and J by 2 bases, with 6 bases between. Germline CDR1 reads GTSNPN; CDR2 reads SVGIG (reference sequence). There are 12 residues in the CDR3. The CDR3 DNA is TGTGCCTGGAGTATTACACAAGAGACCCAGTACTTC. Translation: CAWSITQETQYF.

This clone appeared a single time. This chain connects TRBV19 to TRBJ1-6; D not certain. CDR1 and CDR2 from the germline V gene are LNHDA and SQIVND (reference sequence). The CDR3 extends over 13 amino acids. V shed 5 bases and J shed 6 bases, with 8 bases lying between them. The CDR3 coding sequence is TGTGCCAGTAGTCTCCAGATTAATTCACCCCTCCACTTT. It encodes CASSLQINSPLHF.

This clone came up once. CDR3 bases: TGCGCCAGCAGCCAAGTCCCACAGGGATCGCGGGAAAAACTGTTTTTT. The encoded protein is CASSQVPQGSREKLFF. The V gene is TRBV4-3, the J gene TRBJ1-4, with D possibly matching TRBD1 (6 bases). CDR3 length: 16 amino acids. Germline V lookup: CDR1 LGHNA, CDR2 YSLEER. Trimming took 1 base from V and 8 from J, leaving 17 bases between them.

The gene calls are TRBV25-1 and TRBJ2-2; 8 bases match TRBD1. This CDR3 is built from 15 residues. Looked up from germline, CDR1 is MGHDK and CDR2 is SYGVNS. V dropped 6 bases and J dropped 7; count of bases not matched to a gene: 10. The CDR3 DNA sequence: TGTGCCAGCAGCGAGACAGGGGTCAGGGTCGGGGAGCTGTTTTTT. Encoded protein: CASSETGVRVGELFF.

The rearrangement links TRBV4-3 to TRBJ1-4, with D maybe TRBD1 (5 bases). The V end lost 3 bases, the J end lost 0 bases, and 11 bases lay between the germline ends. Per the germline V gene, CDR1 is LGHNA and CDR2 is YSLEER. CDR3 length equals 16 residues. The CDR3 nucleotides are TGCGCCAGCAGCCAGCACGGGACTGCAACTAATGAAAAACTGTTTTTT. Translation gives CASSQHGTATNEKLFF.

This clone was seen once. The rearrangement uses TRBV4-1 and TRBJ2-5; TRBD2 might be the D (5 bases). V was trimmed by 1 base and J by 4 bases, leaving 10 bases between them. Germline CDR1 and CDR2: MGHRA and YSYEKL. The CDR3 totals 14 residues. CDR3 in DNA: TGCGCCAGCAGCCAAGGATGGACTGGAGAGACCCAGTACTTC. It yields the protein CASSQGWTGETQYF.

The V and J genes are TRBV7-2 and TRBJ2-1; 8 nucleotides match TRBD2. Trimming at V came to 3 bases and at J to 3 bases, leaving 4 bases not matched to a gene. Germline V gene data show CDR1 as SGHTA and CDR2 as FQGNSA. CDR3 size: 15 residues. Here the CDR3 reads CASSFAGGSYNEQFF. The CDR3 nucleotides are TGTGCCAGCAGCTTTGCGGGGGGCAGCTACAATGAGCAGTTCTTC.

The chain employs TRBV4-3 and TRBJ2-3, with D uncertain. Trimming removed 0 bases at V and 4 bases at J, with 11 bases between. The CDR3 covers 15 residues. Germline assignment: CDR1 LGHNA and CDR2 YSLEER. The CDR3 sequence is CASSQDRMAPDTQYF. In nucleotides, the CDR3 is TGCGCCAGCAGCCAAGATCGGATGGCCCCAGATACGCAGTATTTT.

The chain has TRBV5-5 and TRBJ2-7; maybe TRBD2 (5 bases). The CDR3 sequence is 15 residues long. The germline V gene has CDR1 SGHKS and CDR2 YYEKEE (reference sequence). Trimming pared 0 bases from V and 1 base from J, leaving 11 bases between. The DNA of the CDR3 is TGTGCCAGCAGCTTGGGACTCGGGGTTTCCTACGAGCAGTACTTC. Its translation is CASSLGLGVSYEQYF. The full variable domain, in which reference TRBV5-5 and TRBJ2-7 provide the parts outside the CDR3, is DAGVTQSPTHLIKTRGQQVTLRCSPISGHKSVSWYQQVLGQGPQFIFQYYEKEERGRGNFPDRFSARQFPNYSSELNVNALLLGDSALYLCASSLGLGVSYEQYFGPGTRLTVT.

This clone was seen a handful of times. The chain recombines TRBV11-2 with TRBJ1-6; 8 nucleotides line up with TRBD1. Germline CDR1 reads SGHAT; CDR2 reads FQNNGV. V dropped 5 bases and J dropped 8; count of bases not matched to a gene: 5. This CDR3 has 14 amino acids. DNA for the CDR3: TGTGCCAGCAGCAGGACAGGGCCCCATTCACCCCTCCACTTT. Its translation is CASSRTGPHSPLHF.

The chain links TRBV19 to TRBJ1-2; 8 bases fit TRBD1. V lost 6 bases to trimming and J lost 8 bases; unmatched junction nucleotides: 11. CDR3 length equals 14 residues. Germline values: CDR1 LNHDA, CDR2 SQIVND (reference sequence). CDR3: CASRQGGSVSGYTF. CDR3 coding DNA: TGTGCCAGTAGACAGGGGGGTAGCGTGTCGGGCTACACCTTC. Complete variable domain (other parts from reference TRBV19 and TRBJ1-2): DGGITQSPKYLFRKEGQNVTLSCEQNLNHDAMYWYRQDPGQGLRLIYYSQIVNDFQKGDIAEGYSVSREKKESFPLTVTSAQKNPTAFYLCASRQGGSVSGYTFGSGTRLTVV.

V is TRBV25-1 and J is TRBJ1-2; D possibly corresponds to TRBD1 (6 bases). The CDR3 runs to 14 residues. Trimming took 5 bases from V and 4 from J, leaving 14 bases between them. Germline lookup yields CDR1 MGHDK and CDR2 SYGVNS. The CDR3 is CASSPPTGSYGYTF. The CDR3 coding sequence is TGTGCCAGCAGTCCCCCGACAGGTTCCTATGGCTACACCTTC.

This chain joins TRBV11-3 and TRBJ2-1; the D is unclear. Germline V lookup: CDR1 SGHNT, CDR2 YENEEA. There are 13 residues in the CDR3. V lost 6 bases and J 7 bases, leaving 13 bases between the germline ends. CDR3 bases: TGTGCCAGCAGTCCCCCCGGTGGAAATGAGCAGTTCTTC. It specifies CASSPPGGNEQFF. The full variable domain, completed using reference TRBV11-3 and TRBJ2-1, is EAGVVQSPRYKIIEKKQPVAFWCNPISGHNTLYWYLQNLGQGPELLIRYENEEAVDDSQLPKDRFSAERLKGVDSTLKIQPAELGDSAVYLCASSPPGGNEQFFGPGTRLTVL.